The 26 T cell receptor beta chains listed next were all sequenced from one sample in a study of CD8 T cells in Susac syndrome. Random hexamers were used to reverse transcribe roughly 0.45 to 1 ug of RNA. TCRdb recomputed calls from the immunoSEQ multiplex PCR reads with MiXCR, one row per CDR3 protein. The sample carries about 290,000 distinct CDR3 sequences, about 89% recorded once. The specimen was CD8+ T cells from PBMCs. The receptor set was obtained from a human donor with multiple sclerosis.

The CDR3 DNA reads as TGTGCAATACACCCCCGGTACCCAAACGGCGACTATGGCTACACCTTC. Protein sequence: CAIHPRYPNGDYGYTF. This chain connects TRBV12-3 or TRBV12-4 to TRBJ1-2; D is undetermined. This CDR3 is built from 16 residues.

The gene calls are TRBV6-2 or TRBV6-3 and TRBJ2-7; D is possibly TRBD2 (5 bases). Trimming cost V 2 bases and J 5 bases, with 22 bases left between them. The V gene's germline CDR1 is MNHEY and CDR2 SVGEGT. This CDR3 contains 17 residues. CDR3 nucleotides: TGTGCCAGCAGTTACGGGTCAAGGACTCCCCCCCAGCACGAGCAGTACTTC. Protein product: CASSYGSRTPPQHEQYF.

CDR3 DNA sequence: TGTGCCACCAGCAAGACCTTAGCCAAAAACATTCAGTACTTC. Translation: CATSKTLAKNIQYF. The V and J genes are TRBV15 and TRBJ2-4, with D uncertain. Trimming pared 4 bases from V and 0 bases from J, leaving 7 bases between. The CDR3 covers 14 residues. The germline V gene has CDR1 LNHNV and CDR2 YYDKDF (reference sequence). Supplemented by reference TRBV15 and TRBJ2-4, the full variable domain reads DAMVIQNPRYQVTQFGKPVTLSCSQTLNHNVMYWYQQKSSQAPKLLFHYYDKDFNNEADTPDNFQSRRPNTSFCFLDIRSPGLGDTAMYLCATSKTLAKNIQYFGAGTRLSVL.

The gene calls are TRBV28 and TRBJ2-3; 10 bases align to TRBD1. This CDR3 has 15 residues. Germline CDR1 is MDHEN and CDR2 is SYDVKM. The trim removed 3 bases at V and 4 bases at J, leaving 4 bases unmatched. This chain's CDR3 is CASSFGTGEADTQYF. The CDR3 nucleotides are TGTGCCAGCAGTTTCGGGACAGGGGAGGCAGATACGCAGTATTTT.

This sequence joins TRBV7-9 and TRBJ2-1, with 7 bases lining up with TRBD1. V dropped 3 bases and J dropped 6; count of bases not matched to a gene: 8. The length of the CDR3 is 15 residues. Germline V gene data show CDR1 as SEHNR and CDR2 as FQNEAQ (reference sequence). CDR3: CASSFAETGSNEQFF. In nucleotides, the CDR3 is TGTGCCAGCAGCTTTGCGGAGACAGGGTCCAATGAGCAGTTCTTC.

The rearrangement uses TRBV5-6 and TRBJ1-5; D is unclear. The V gene lost 3 bases and the J gene lost 7 bases, with 11 bases spanning the gap. Germline V CDR1 and CDR2: SGHDT, YYEEEE. The CDR3 contains 13 residues. The CDR3 protein is CASSWGSGQPQHF. The CDR3 nucleotides read TGTGCCAGCAGCTGGGGATCGGGGCAGCCCCAGCATTTT.

This chain connects TRBV28 to TRBJ2-7; D is uncertain. The CDR3 sequence is 13 residues long. With 5 bases removed from V and 6 bases from J, the gap between germline ends came to 14 bases. Germline-derived CDR1 and CDR2 are MDHEN and SYDVKM. The CDR3 loop reads CASSISVPGEQYF. CDR3 sequence (DNA): TGTGCCAGCAGTATCAGTGTACCGGGCGAGCAGTACTTC.

This sequence joins TRBV7-9 and TRBJ2-7, with D possibly TRBD1 on 6 matching bases. Germline V CDR1 and CDR2: SEHNR, FQNEAQ (reference sequence). There are 13 residues in the CDR3. Trimming pared 6 bases from V and 6 bases from J, leaving 15 bases between. CDR3 loop: CASSSQGLSEQYF. The CDR3 region has the DNA TGTGCCAGCAGTTCGCAGGGGCTAAGCGAGCAGTACTTC.

The chain uses TRBV28 and TRBJ2-3; 8 nucleotides align to TRBD2. CDR1 is MDHEN, CDR2 SYDVKM, per germline. V lost 3 bases, J lost 3 bases, and 14 bases stayed unmatched. This CDR3 spans 18 amino acids. CDR3 in amino acids: CASSLRGLDSRWTDTQYF. Written as DNA, the CDR3 is TGTGCCAGCAGTTTGAGGGGACTAGATTCCCGGTGGACAGATACGCAGTATTTT. Variable domain in full (rest from reference TRBV28 and TRBJ2-3): DVKVTQSSRYLVKRTGEKVFLECVQDMDHENMFWYRQDPGLGLRLIYFSYDVKMKEKGDIPEGYSVSREKKERFSLILESASTNQTSMYLCASSLRGLDSRWTDTQYFGPGTRLTVL.

The CDR3 DNA is TGTGCCAGCAGCTTTCAGCGGGGCCAAGAGACCCAGTACTTC. Protein sequence: CASSFQRGQETQYF. The chain joins TRBV4-2 to TRBJ2-5; 7 bases agree with TRBD2. V shed 5 bases, J shed 1 base, and the junction held 4 bases outside the gene matches. The CDR3 consists of 14 residues. Germline V lookup: CDR1 LGHNA, CDR2 YNFKEQ.

In regard to this clonotype: The junction differs from germline at one of its ends, possibly a read error. V usage is TRBV5-6 and J usage is TRBJ2-1; no reliable D call. Looked up from germline, CDR1 is SGHDT and CDR2 is YYEEEE. This CDR3 has 12 amino acids. In DNA form, the CDR3 reads TGTGCCAGAAGCTTGAGCCAGGAGGAGCAGTTCTTC. As protein: CARSLSQEEQFF. Combining the CDR3 with reference TRBV5-6 and TRBJ2-1 gives the whole variable domain DAGVTQSPTHLIKTRGQQVTLRCSPKSGHDTVSWYQQALGQGPQFIFQYYEEEERQRGNFPDRFSGHQFPNYSSELNVNALLLGDSALYLCARSLSQEEQFFGPGTRLTVL.

This sequence joins TRBV24-1 and TRBJ2-1, with D uncertain. Trimming stripped 1 base from V and 8 bases from J, with 11 bases between. Germline CDR1 reads KGHDR; CDR2 reads SFDVKD. This CDR3 is 14 amino acids long. DNA for the CDR3: TGTGCCACCAGTGATTTTAGCATCGCCTATGAGCAGTTCTTC. It is translated as CATSDFSIAYEQFF.

The chain uses TRBV18 and TRBJ1-4; D is undetermined. The CDR3 length is 15 residues. Germline V lookup: CDR1 KGHSH, CDR2 LQKENI. The germline V and J ends were trimmed by 2 bases and 3 bases, with 10 bases remaining between them. For the CDR3, the DNA is TGTGCCAGCTCACCAATCCCCGGAGCTAATGAAAAACTGTTTTTT. Amino acid sequence: CASSPIPGANEKLFF.

There are a few counts of this clonotype. The chain links TRBV10-3 to TRBJ2-7; TRBD1 is a possible D gene (5 bases). V shed 7 bases and J shed 4 bases, with 20 bases lying between them. The germline V gene encodes CDR1 ENHRY and CDR2 SYGVKD. The CDR3 consists of 15 residues. The CDR3 region is CAIIKEQGHIYEQYF. The CDR3 nucleotides are TGTGCCATCATCAAAGAGCAGGGTCATATTTACGAGCAGTACTTC.

This chain links TRBV24-1 with TRBJ1-2; no reliable D call. CDR3 size: 12 residues. The germline V gene encodes CDR1 KGHDR and CDR2 SFDVKD. V was trimmed by 6 bases and J by 5 bases, leaving 9 bases between them. The DNA of the CDR3 is TGTGCCACCAGTAATAGGACGTATGGCTACACCTTC. It is translated as CATSNRTYGYTF.

This chain links TRBV27 with TRBJ1-3; D call uncertain. This CDR3 spans 15 amino acids. V lost 2 bases, J lost 3 bases, and 11 bases lay in between. Germline lookup yields CDR1 MNHEY and CDR2 SMNVEV (reference sequence). The CDR3, as DNA: TGTGCCAGCAGTTTAGGACCCATGTTTGGAAACACCATATATTTT. Translated, it gives CASSLGPMFGNTIYF.

The chain uses TRBV7-6 and TRBJ1-4; a possible D gene is TRBD1 (5 bases). Trimming shortened V by 4 bases and J by 5 bases, and 11 bases separated the two germline ends. This CDR3 is built from 14 residues. The germline CDR1 and CDR2 sequences are SGHVS and FNYEAQ. CDR3: CASSSGTGNEKLFF. CDR3 DNA: TGTGCCAGCAGCTCCGGGACGGGGAATGAAAAACTGTTTTTT.

The chain couples TRBV19 to TRBJ2-1; D gene uncertain. CDR3 length: 12 residues. Per the germline V gene, CDR1 is LNHDA and CDR2 is SQIVND (reference sequence). V was pared by 3 bases and J by 7 bases, with 7 bases between. CDR3 region: CASSIGQNEQFF. The CDR3 DNA reads TGTGCCAGTAGTATCGGGCAGAATGAGCAGTTCTTC.

This clonotype was counted a single time. The chain links TRBV4-3 to TRBJ1-2; D is ambiguous. CDR3 length equals 15 residues. Germline values: CDR1 LGHNA, CDR2 YSLEER. Deletions cut 0 bases from V and 1 base from J, with 9 bases between. In DNA, the CDR3 is TGCGCCAGCAGCCAAGATTTAGCCAGTAACTATGGCTACACCTTC. This translates into CASSQDLASNYGYTF.

The chain recombines TRBV9 with TRBJ2-3; D is ambiguous. The germline V and J ends were trimmed by 0 bases and 1 base, with 12 bases remaining between them. The CDR3 has 16 amino acids. Germline V gives CDR1 SGDLS, CDR2 YYNGEE. CDR3 protein: CASSVAGVVGTDTQYF. In DNA form, the CDR3 reads TGTGCCAGCAGCGTAGCTGGGGTGGTGGGCACAGATACGCAGTATTTT.

The gene calls are TRBV5-6 and TRBJ2-7, with 11 nucleotides matching TRBD2. Germline loops: CDR1 SGHDT, CDR2 YYEEEE. The CDR3 extends over 15 amino acids. J gave up 2 bases and V 4 bases, and 5 bases lay outside the gene matches. CDR3 DNA sequence: TGTGCCAGCAGCCCCGGGACTAGCGGACCCTACGAGCAGTACTTC. This codes for CASSPGTSGPYEQYF.

This sequence joins TRBV19 and TRBJ2-7; D perhaps matches TRBD2 (6 bases). Per germline, CDR1 LNHDA and CDR2 SQIVND (reference sequence). The V gene lost 8 bases and the J gene lost 6 bases, with 8 bases spanning the gap. This CDR3 comprises 10 residues. This chain's CDR3 is CASGDFEQYF. DNA for the CDR3: TGTGCCAGTGGGGACTTCGAGCAGTACTTC.

CDR3 loop: CASASANTEAFF. The CDR3 coding sequence is TGTGCCAGCGCTTCAGCGAACACTGAAGCTTTCTTT. V is TRBV18 and J is TRBJ1-1; no reliable D call. CDR3 size: 12 residues. The germline gives CDR1 KGHSH, CDR2 LQKENI. Trimming stripped 8 bases from V and 1 base from J, with 8 bases between.

V is TRBV4-1 and J is TRBJ2-7; tentative D call: TRBD2 (6 bases). V gave up 0 bases and J gave up 6 bases, with 12 bases separating them. The CDR3 has 14 amino acids. Looked up from germline, CDR1 is MGHRA and CDR2 is YSYEKL. The CDR3 bases are TGCGCCAGCAGCCAAGAACGACGGGACTTCGAGCAGTACTTC. Protein product: CASSQERRDFEQYF.

The chain carries TRBV30 and TRBJ2-7; 7 bases align to TRBD1. Germline values: CDR1 GTSNPN, CDR2 SVGIG (reference sequence). J gave up 1 base and V 6 bases, and 12 bases lay outside the gene matches. The CDR3 has 15 residues. The CDR3 region is CACPSVRDSSYEQYF. CDR3 nucleotides: TGTGCCTGCCCATCCGTACGGGACAGTTCCTACGAGCAGTACTTC. Supplemented by reference TRBV30 and TRBJ2-7, the full variable domain reads SQTIHQWPATLVQPVGSPLSLECTVEGTSNPNLYWYRQAAGRGLQLLFYSVGIGQISSEVPQNLSASRPQDRQFILSSKKLLLSDSGFYLCACPSVRDSSYEQYFGPGTRLTVT.

The genes are TRBV28 and TRBJ2-3; 9 bases map to TRBD1. Germline-derived CDR1 and CDR2 are MDHEN and SYDVKM. The CDR3 runs 17 residues. J gave up 6 bases and V 2 bases, and 12 bases lay outside the gene matches. DNA for the CDR3: TGTGCCAGCAGTTTACCGTCACAGGGGGCAGGGACGGATACGCAGTATTTT. This sequence encodes CASSLPSQGAGTDTQYF.